This TCR beta chain emerged from a study of post-analysis software for immune sequencing data. Findings of the study overall: Patients showed TRBV5-6, TRBV5-1 and TRBV20-1 among five TRBV segments more frequent than in controls.

Prepared TCR beta cDNA libraries contained unique molecular identifiers. Using its own MiXCR run on the PCR reads, TCRdb lists one record per CDR3 protein. The sample lists hundreds of thousands of distinct CDR3 sequences; 25% to 30% were seen once. As to this clonotype: Antigen: not known.

This CDR3 is built from 12 residues. The V gene's germline CDR1 is ENHRY and CDR2 SYGVKD. Trimming took off 9 bases at V and 1 base at J, with 9 bases between the two ends. The chain recombines TRBV10-3 with TRBJ1-1; no clear D gene. This TCR derives from a girl aged 5-17 years with multiple sclerosis. What was sequenced was blood. CDR3 coding DNA: TGTGCCATAAGCGTGGGGAACACTGAAGCTTTCTTT. Translating it yields CAISVGNTEAFF.